Below, one T cell receptor (beta chain) is given with its context. Authors' data handling: Reference gene primers were amplified, and this amplification served to estimate nucleated cell counts. Profiling relied on immunoSEQ multiplex PCR, and the TCRdb table lists in-frame clones only, not all of them. V and J calls and clone size are as listed in that table; D and trimming were resolved from the DNA. The sample lists tens of thousands of clones, around 90% seen once, with 0.65% to 0.9% in the top ten. This record comes from a study of blood T cell repertoires in COVID-19. The wider study: The United States, Italy and Spain were the sources of the acute and convalescent COVID-19 samples.

Trimming removed 0 bases at V and 8 bases at J, with 14 bases between. Germline values: CDR1 SGHRS, CDR2 YFSETQ. The CDR3 totals 14 residues. The material sequenced was peripheral blood. This TCR was sampled from a woman at least 80 years old with acute or convalescent COVID-19. The chain joins TRBV5-1 to TRBJ1-2; a weak D match, TRBD1 (5 bases). CDR3 nucleotides: TGCGCCAGCAGCTTGGAATTGCCAGGGAAGGGCTACACCTTC. Amino acids: CASSLELPGKGYTF.